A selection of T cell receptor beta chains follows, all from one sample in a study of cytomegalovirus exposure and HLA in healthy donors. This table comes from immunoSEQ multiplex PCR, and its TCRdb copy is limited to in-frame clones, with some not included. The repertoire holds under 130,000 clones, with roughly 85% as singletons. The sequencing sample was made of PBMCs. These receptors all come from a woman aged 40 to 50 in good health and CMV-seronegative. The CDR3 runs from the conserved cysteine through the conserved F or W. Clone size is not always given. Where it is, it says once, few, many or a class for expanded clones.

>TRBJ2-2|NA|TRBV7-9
CSSSLGEFTGELFF
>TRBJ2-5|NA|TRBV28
CASVEQETQYF
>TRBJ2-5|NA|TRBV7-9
CSSSPGASGGMETQYF
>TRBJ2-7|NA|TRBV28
CASTRTSGGASYEQYF
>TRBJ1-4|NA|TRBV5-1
CASTSGGAGEKLFF
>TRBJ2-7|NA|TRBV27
CADGPGQVSEQYF
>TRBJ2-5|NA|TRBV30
CAAWTVQETQYF
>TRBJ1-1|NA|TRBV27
CASSQLDRVETEAFF
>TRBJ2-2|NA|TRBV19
CASSTDREVWTGELFF
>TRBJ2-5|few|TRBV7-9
CASSLDAGGPFETQYF
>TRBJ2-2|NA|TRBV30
CAWSPSTGELFF
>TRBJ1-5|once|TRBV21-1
CASSTGGQPQHF
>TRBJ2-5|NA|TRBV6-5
CASSYRGGETQYF
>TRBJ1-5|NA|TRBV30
CAWKAGTGDGQPQHF
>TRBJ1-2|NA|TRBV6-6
CASSLSRGYTF
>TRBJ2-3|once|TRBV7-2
CASSIGLAGGTDTQYF
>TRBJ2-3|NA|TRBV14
CASSQDSDTQYF
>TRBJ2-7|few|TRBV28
CATQGAVYEQYF
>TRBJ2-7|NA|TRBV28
CASSPGDRDGYEQYF